This entry lists 11 T cell receptor beta chains sequenced from one sample in a study of cytomegalovirus exposure and HLA in healthy donors (dated 2017 in TCRdb). The library was produced with the immunoSEQ multiplex PCR assay. The multiplex PCR relied on a mix of 60 forward primers for TCR Vbeta segments and 13 reverse primers for TCR Jbeta segments. The source is immuneACCESS, and TCRdb retained only in-frame sequences with V and J called. Part of the clones is not carried over; for the studies checked, unresolved V genes explain less than half of this, and the remainder is unexplained. Counted in this sample were some 150,000 clones; about 80% of them appeared once. The top ten clonotypes cover around 0.7% of the sample. Sequenced: PBMCs. Receptor source: a male donor in good health and CMV-seronegative.

This clone was seen just once. The rearrangement uses TRBV5-6 and TRBJ1-2, with TRBD1 as a possible D gene (6 bases). Germline CDR1 is SGHDT and CDR2 is YYEEEE. V dropped 4 bases and J dropped 8 bases, with 12 bases sitting between them. This CDR3 is 12 amino acids long. This CDR3 reads CASSGQIFGYTF. For the CDR3, the DNA is TGTGCCAGCAGCGGACAGATTTTCGGCTACACCTTC.

The chain couples TRBV30 to TRBJ1-2, with TRBD1 matching 7 bases. The CDR3 totals 12 residues. Germline-derived CDR1 and CDR2 are GTSNPN and SVGIG (reference sequence). With V trimmed by 8 bases and J by 2 bases, 5 bases remained unmatched. CDR3: CALGTANYGYTF. CDR3 coding DNA: TGTGCCCTCGGGACAGCAAACTATGGCTACACCTTC.

The CDR3 DNA reads as TGTGCCAGCAGTGGGCAGGGGGCTGGAAACACCATATATTTT. This gives the protein CASSGQGAGNTIYF. The rearrangement links TRBV2 to TRBJ1-3; 7 bases are shared with TRBD1. Per germline, CDR1 SNHLY and CDR2 FYNNEI. The junction had 2 bases not matched to a gene; V was cut back by 4 bases and J by 2 bases. This CDR3 has 14 residues.

The table lists this clone with a count of one. CDR3 sequence reads: CASSLVGPVNTEAFF. CDR3 coding DNA: TGCGCCAGCAGCTTGGTGGGGCCCGTAAACACTGAAGCTTTCTTT. The chain combines TRBV5-1 with TRBJ1-1; TRBD1 might be the D (5 bases). Germline loops: CDR1 SGHRS, CDR2 YFSETQ. Trimming pared 0 bases from V and 2 bases from J, leaving 11 bases between. CDR3 length equals 15 residues.

J is TRBJ2-3 and V is TRBV4-2, with 8 bases lining up with TRBD2. The CDR3 runs to 17 residues. The germline V gene encodes CDR1 LGHNA and CDR2 YNFKEQ. The V and J ends lost 2 bases and 0 bases, in that order; junction bases with no gene match: 7. This CDR3 is CASSQPPAGGSTDTQYF. Here the CDR3 DNA reads TGTGCCAGCAGCCAACCCCCGGCGGGAGGTAGCACAGATACGCAGTATTTT.

The chain links TRBV4-3 to TRBJ2-4; D is unresolved. V shed 0 bases and J shed 0 bases, with 9 bases lying between them. Per germline, CDR1 LGHNA and CDR2 YSLEER. CDR3 length: 16 residues. This CDR3 reads CASSQDPHVAKNIQYF. CDR3 sequence (DNA): TGCGCCAGCAGCCAAGATCCCCATGTAGCCAAAAACATTCAGTACTTC.

The J gene is TRBJ2-1, the V gene TRBV11-2, with 9 bases lining up with TRBD1. CDR1 and CDR2 from the germline V gene are SGHAT and FQNNGV. The CDR3 totals 18 residues. The trim removed 0 bases at V and 10 bases at J, leaving 16 bases unmatched. The CDR3 reads CASSLDRVRGTGSWEQFF. The DNA for the CDR3 is TGTGCCAGCAGCTTAGATCGAGTAAGGGGGACAGGGTCCTGGGAGCAGTTCTTC.

The chain is built from TRBV2 and TRBJ1-1, with D hard to call. V lost 6 bases and J lost 6, with 14 bases in between. In germline, CDR1 is SNHLY, CDR2 FYNNEI. The CDR3 is made up of 13 amino acids. CDR3: CASRDANTAEAFF. The DNA for the CDR3 is TGTGCCAGCAGGGATGCCAACACAGCTGAAGCTTTCTTT.

This sequence joins TRBV7-2 and TRBJ2-5; 12 positions agree with TRBD2. The V gene's germline CDR1 is SGHTA and CDR2 FQGNSA. This CDR3 region has 19 residues. J gave up 1 base and V 6 bases, and 15 bases lay outside the gene matches. The CDR3 loop is CASRLSYRATSGSQETQYF. DNA for the CDR3: TGTGCCAGCAGACTTAGCTACCGCGCGACTAGCGGGAGCCAAGAGACCCAGTACTTC.

The chain carries TRBV27 and TRBJ1-1, with a weak D call TRBD1 (5 bases). V was shortened by 2 bases and J by 0 bases, with 13 bases between the two germline ends. The CDR3 is 16 amino acids. Germline V gives CDR1 MNHEY, CDR2 SMNVEV (reference sequence). This CDR3 is CASSLGRGVMNTEAFF. For the CDR3, the DNA is TGTGCCAGCAGTTTAGGGCGGGGGGTTATGAACACTGAAGCTTTCTTT.

The gene calls are TRBV10-3 and TRBJ2-3; D is perhaps TRBD2 (5 bases). There are 15 residues in the CDR3. Trimming stripped 2 bases from V and 8 bases from J, with 17 bases between. The germline gives CDR1 ENHRY, CDR2 SYGVKD. CDR3 protein: CAISEILVGVATQYF. The CDR3 DNA follows: TGTGCCATCAGTGAGATTTTGGTGGGAGTGGCTACGCAGTATTTT.